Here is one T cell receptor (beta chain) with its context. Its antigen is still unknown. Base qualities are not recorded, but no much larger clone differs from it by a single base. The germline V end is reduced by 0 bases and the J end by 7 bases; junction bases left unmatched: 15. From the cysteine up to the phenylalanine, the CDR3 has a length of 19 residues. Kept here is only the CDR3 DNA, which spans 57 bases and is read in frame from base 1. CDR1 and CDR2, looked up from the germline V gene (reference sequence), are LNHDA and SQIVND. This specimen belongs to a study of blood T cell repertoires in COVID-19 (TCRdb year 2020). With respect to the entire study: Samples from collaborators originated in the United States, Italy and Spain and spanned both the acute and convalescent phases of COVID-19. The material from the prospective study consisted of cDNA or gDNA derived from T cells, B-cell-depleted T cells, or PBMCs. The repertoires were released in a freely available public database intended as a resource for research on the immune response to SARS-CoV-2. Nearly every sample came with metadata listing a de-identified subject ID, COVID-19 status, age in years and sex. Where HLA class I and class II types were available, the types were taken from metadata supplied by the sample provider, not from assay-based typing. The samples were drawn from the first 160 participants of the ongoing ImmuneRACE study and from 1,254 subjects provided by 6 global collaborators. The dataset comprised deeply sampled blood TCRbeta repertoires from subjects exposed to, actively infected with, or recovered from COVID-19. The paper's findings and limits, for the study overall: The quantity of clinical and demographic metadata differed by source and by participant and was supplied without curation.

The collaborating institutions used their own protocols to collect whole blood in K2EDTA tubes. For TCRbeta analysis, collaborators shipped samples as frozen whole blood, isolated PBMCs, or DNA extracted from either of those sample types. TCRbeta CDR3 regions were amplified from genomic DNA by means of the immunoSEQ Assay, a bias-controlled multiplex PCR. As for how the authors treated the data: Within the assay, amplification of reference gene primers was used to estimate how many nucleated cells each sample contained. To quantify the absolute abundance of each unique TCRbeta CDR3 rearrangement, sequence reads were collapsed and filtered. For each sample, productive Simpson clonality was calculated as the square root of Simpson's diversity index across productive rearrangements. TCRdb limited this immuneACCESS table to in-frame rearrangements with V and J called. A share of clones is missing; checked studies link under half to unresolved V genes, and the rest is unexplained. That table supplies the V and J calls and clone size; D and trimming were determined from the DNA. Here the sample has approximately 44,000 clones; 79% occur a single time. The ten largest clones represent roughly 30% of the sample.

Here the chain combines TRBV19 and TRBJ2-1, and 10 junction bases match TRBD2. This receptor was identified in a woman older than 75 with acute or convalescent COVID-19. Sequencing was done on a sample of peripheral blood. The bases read TGTGCCAGTAGTATAGAGGGACAGGTTGGGTCTAGCGGGAGAAATGAGCAGTTCTTC. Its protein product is CASSIEGQVGSSGRNEQFF.